This TCR beta chain appears in the sequencing data of a study of T cell responses to AZD1222 COVID-19 vaccine. Whole-study findings and limits: Mostly white British, mostly female donors; authors suggested clonal diversity may be underestimated.

V was cut by 3 bases and J by 4 bases, with 9 bases left in between. Looked up from germline, CDR1 is SQVTM and CDR2 is ANQGSEA. The CDR3 extends over 12 amino acids. Generated by immunoSEQ multiplex PCR, the TCRdb table keeps only in-frame clones and is missing some. The repertoire includes 100,000 to 150,000 clones, roughly nine tenths of them detected once, and roughly 1.5% sits in the top ten. Turning to this clone: Its antigen remains unidentified.

Source: peripheral blood, taken on day 0 of AZD1222 vaccination. The chain joins TRBV29-1 to TRBJ1-2; D not resolved. The receptor was derived from an adult in good health. CDR3 in DNA: TGCAGCGTTGACATTGTTGGCTATGGCTACACCTTC. Its protein product is CSVDIVGYGYTF.